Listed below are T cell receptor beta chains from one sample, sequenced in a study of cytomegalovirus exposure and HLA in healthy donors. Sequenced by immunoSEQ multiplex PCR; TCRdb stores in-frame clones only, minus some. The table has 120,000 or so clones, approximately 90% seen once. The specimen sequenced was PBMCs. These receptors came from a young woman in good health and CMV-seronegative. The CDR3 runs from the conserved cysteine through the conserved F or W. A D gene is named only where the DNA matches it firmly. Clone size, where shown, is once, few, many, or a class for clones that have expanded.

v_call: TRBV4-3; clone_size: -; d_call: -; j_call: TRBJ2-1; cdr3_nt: TGCGCCAGCAGCCAAGATTTTCGGGTCAACAATGAGCAGTTCTTC; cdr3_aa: CASSQDFRVNNEQFF
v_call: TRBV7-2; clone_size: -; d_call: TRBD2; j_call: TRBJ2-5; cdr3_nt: TGTGCCAGCAGCCCTGGGACTAGCGGGGACCGCACCCAGTACTTC; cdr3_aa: CASSPGTSGDRTQYF
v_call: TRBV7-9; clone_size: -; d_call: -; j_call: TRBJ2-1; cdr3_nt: TGTGCCAGCAGCTTAGAGATCCCGGGCGGGACGTACAATGAGCAGTTCTTC; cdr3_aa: CASSLEIPGGTYNEQFF
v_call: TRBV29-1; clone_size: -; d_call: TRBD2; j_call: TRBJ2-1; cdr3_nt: TGCAGCGTTGACGGGGGGTCCTACAATGAGCAGTTCTTC; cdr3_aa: CSVDGGSYNEQFF
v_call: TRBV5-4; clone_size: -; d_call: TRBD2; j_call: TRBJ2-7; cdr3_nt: TGTGCCAGCAGCTTGATAAAGTTAGCGGGGACCTCCTACGAGCAGTACTTC; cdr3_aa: CASSLIKLAGTSYEQYF
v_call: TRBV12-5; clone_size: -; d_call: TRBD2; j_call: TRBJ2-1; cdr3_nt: TGTGCTAGTGGTTTGATCCACAGGGTTTTACTAGCGGGAGGGCCATCGTCCAATGAGCAGTTCTTC; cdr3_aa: CASGLIHRVLLAGGPSSNEQFF
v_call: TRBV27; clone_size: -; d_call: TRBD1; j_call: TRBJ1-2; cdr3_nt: TGTGCCAGCAGCCAAACCGTACAGGGGGCTGATGGCTACACCTTC; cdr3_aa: CASSQTVQGADGYTF
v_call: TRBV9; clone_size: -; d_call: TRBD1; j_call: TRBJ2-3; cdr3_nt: TGTGCCAGCAGCGCGAGGACAGGCGTCGACGGGGCAGATACGCAGTATTTT; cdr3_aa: CASSARTGVDGADTQYF
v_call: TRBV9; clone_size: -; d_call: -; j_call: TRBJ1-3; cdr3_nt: TGTGCCAGCAGCTTATTGGACATTCCGTCCTCTGGAAACACCATATATTTT; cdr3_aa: CASSLLDIPSSGNTIYF
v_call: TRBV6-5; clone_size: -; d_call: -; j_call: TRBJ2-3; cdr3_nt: TGTGCCAGCCAGGTATTGGGCACAGATACGCAGTATTTT; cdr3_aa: CASQVLGTDTQYF
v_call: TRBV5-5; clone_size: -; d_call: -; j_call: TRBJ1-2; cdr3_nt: TGTGCCAGCAACTTTGTCGGGAGACGGGATGGCTACACCTTC; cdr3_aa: CASNFVGRRDGYTF
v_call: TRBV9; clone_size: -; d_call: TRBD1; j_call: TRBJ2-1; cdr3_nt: TGTGCCAGCAGCGTAGTCGGGACAGACAATGAGCAGTTCTTC; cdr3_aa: CASSVVGTDNEQFF
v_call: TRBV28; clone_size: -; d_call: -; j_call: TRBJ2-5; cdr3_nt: TGTGCCAGCAGTTTCCGGGGGACCCAAGAGACCCAGTACTTC; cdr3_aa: CASSFRGTQETQYF
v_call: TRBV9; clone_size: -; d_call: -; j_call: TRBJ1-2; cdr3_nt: TGTGCCAGCAGCGGGACCCGACGGGGTAACTATGGCTACACCTTC; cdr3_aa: CASSGTRRGNYGYTF
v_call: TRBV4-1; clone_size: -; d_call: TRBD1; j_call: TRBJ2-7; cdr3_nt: TGCGCCAGCAGCCCCTCACCAGACAGGGCCAAGTACGAGCAGTACTTC; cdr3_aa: CASSPSPDRAKYEQYF
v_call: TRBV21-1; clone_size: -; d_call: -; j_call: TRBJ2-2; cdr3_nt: TGTGCCAGCAGCGAGAGACAGGTTGACACCGGGGAGCTGTTTTTT; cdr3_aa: CASSERQVDTGELFF
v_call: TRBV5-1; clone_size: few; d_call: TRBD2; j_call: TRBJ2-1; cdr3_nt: TGCGCCAGCAGCTTGGTCGCGGGACTAGCGGGCAATGAGCAGTTCTTC; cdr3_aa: CASSLVAGLAGNEQFF
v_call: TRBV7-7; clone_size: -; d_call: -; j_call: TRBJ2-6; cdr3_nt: TGTGCCAGCAGCGGAGAACAGGGAGGGGGTTTACGCTCTGGGGCCAACGTCCTGACTTTC; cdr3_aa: CASSGEQGGGLRSGANVLTF
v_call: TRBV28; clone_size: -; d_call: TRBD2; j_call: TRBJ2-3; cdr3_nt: TGTGCCAGCAGGGCGCCGGGGGCGGGGGGCAGCACAGATACGCAGTATTTT; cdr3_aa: CASRAPGAGGSTDTQYF